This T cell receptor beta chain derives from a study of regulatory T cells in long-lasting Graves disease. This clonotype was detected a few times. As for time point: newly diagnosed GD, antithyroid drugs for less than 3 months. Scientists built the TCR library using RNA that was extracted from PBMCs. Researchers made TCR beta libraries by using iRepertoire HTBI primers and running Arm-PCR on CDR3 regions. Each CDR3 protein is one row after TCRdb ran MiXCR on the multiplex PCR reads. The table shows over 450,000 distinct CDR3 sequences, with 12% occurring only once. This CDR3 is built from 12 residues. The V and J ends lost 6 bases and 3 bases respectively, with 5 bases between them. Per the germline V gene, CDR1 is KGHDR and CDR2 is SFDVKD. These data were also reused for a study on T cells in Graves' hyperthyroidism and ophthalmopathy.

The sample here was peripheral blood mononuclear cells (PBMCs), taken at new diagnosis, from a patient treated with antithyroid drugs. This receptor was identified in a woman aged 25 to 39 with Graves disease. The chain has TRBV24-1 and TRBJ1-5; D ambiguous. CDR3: CATSSYNQPQHF. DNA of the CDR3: TGTGCCACCAGTAGCTACAATCAGCCCCAGCATTTT.